The T cell receptor beta chain under discussion was sequenced for a study of radiotherapy plus CTLA-4 blockade in lung cancer. Background on the study: Disease control reached more than 25%, with objective responses in around 19%. Overall study findings and caveats: The best predictor of response was reported to be early blood T cell clone dynamics, with interferon-beta.

As regards this clone: Its target is not known.

V lost 0 bases and J 5 bases, leaving 17 bases between the germline ends. The CDR3 totals 17 residues. Germline V gene sequence: CDR1 SEHNR, CDR2 FQNEAQ (reference sequence). Profiled with immunoSEQ multiplex PCR; TCRdb holds only in-frame clones, not every one. The profile shows about 45,000 clones, roughly two thirds of them singletons. The chain carries TRBV7-9 and TRBJ2-1, with D perhaps matching TRBD2 (5 bases). The specimen comprised peripheral blood, sampled from a patient treated with radiotherapy plus ipilimumab. The sequence came from a human donor with non-small cell lung cancer who had a partial response to radiotherapy plus ipilimumab. In nucleotides, the CDR3 is TGTGCCAGCAGCTTAGCGGTCCCACCGGGGAACAACAATGAGCAGTTCTTC. Residues: CASSLAVPPGNNNEQFF.